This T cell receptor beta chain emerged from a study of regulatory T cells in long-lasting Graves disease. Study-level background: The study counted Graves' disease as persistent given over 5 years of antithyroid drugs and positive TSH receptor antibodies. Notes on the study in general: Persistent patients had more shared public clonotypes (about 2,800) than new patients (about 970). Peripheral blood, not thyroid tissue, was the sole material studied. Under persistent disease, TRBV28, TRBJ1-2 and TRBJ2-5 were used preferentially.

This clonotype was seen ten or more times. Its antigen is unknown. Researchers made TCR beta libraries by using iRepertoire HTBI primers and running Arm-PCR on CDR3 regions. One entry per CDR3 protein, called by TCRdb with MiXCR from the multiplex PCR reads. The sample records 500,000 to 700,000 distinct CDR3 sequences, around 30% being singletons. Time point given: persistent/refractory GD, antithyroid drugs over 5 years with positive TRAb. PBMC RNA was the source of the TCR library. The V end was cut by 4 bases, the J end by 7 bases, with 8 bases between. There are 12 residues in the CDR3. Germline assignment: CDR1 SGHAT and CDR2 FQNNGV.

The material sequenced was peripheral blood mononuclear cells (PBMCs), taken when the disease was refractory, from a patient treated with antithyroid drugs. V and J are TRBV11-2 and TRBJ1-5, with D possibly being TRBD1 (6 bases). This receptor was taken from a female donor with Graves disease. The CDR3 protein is CASSSGQQPQHF. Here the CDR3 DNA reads TGTGCCAGCAGCTCCGGACAGCAGCCCCAGCATTTT.